This T cell receptor (beta chain) was sequenced in a study of Ad26.COV2.S vaccination and SARS-CoV-2 variants. The treatment was: 15 to 20 received Ad26.COV2.S at low or high dose, single or two shots; roughly 5 received placebo; per-sample allocation not given. At day 63 after the first vaccine or placebo injection, samples were drawn. The table came from immunoSEQ multiplex PCR; TCRdb's copy has only in-frame clones and leaves some out. The sample records around 400,000 clones, around 90% being singletons. This clone was seen only a few times. The clonotype comes from a person aged 18-65 years who received the Ad26.COV2.S COVID-19 vaccine or a placebo. This sample comprised peripheral blood, obtained in a trial of Ad26.COV2.S vaccine versus placebo.

The DNA of the CDR3 is TGTGCCATCAGTGGAGGCGGGAGGCCCAACTACGAGCAGTACTTC. This gives the protein CAISGGGRPNYEQYF. The chain has TRBV10-3 and TRBJ2-7, with 8 nucleotides matching TRBD2. The CDR3 is 15 residues long. Germline V CDR1 and CDR2: ENHRY, SYGVKD. V was pared by 4 bases and J by 3 bases, with 8 bases of the junction left unmatched.